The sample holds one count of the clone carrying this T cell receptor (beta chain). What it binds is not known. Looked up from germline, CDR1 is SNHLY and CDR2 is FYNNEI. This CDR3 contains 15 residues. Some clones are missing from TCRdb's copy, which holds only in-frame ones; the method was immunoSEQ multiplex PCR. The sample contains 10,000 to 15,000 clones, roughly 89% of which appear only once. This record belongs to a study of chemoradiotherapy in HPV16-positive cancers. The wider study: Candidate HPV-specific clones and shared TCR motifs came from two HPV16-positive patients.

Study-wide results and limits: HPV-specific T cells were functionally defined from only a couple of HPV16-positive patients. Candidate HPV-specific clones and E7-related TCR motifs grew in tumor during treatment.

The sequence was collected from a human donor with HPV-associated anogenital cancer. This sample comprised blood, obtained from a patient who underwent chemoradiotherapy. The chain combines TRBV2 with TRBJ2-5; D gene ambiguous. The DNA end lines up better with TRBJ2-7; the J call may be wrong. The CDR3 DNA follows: TGTGCCAGCAGTGAAGAGTCAGGACCACCCTACGAGCAGTACTTC. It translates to CASSEESGPPYEQYF.